This TCR beta chain was sequenced for a study of blood T cells in healthy people across ages. Study-level information: Per two T cells, template switching captured roughly one barcoded beta molecule.

Using a J-beta primer mix together with a sample-barcoded 5' primer, a second PCR was run for roughly 7 to 11 cycles. A minimum of 2.5 million CDR3-containing paired-end reads was obtained for each sample. MiXCR was run by TCRdb on the 5' RACE reads, yielding one entry per CDR3 protein. The sample holds approximately 810,000 distinct CDR3 sequences, under 30% seen once. The CDR3 spans 13 residues. Germline V CDR1 and CDR2: SGHRS, YFSETQ. Study results and limitations: It was not known whether donors were CMV positive (a possible confounder of expanded clonotype changes). Aged donors had fewer naive CD4+ cells and lower diversity than long-lived donors.

On this clonotype itself: What it binds is not known. Its ends do not fully match the called genes, so a read error is possible.

The chain uses TRBV5-1 and TRBJ1-1, with D perhaps TRBD1 (5 bases). Input material: blood. This TCR was recovered from an elderly woman in good health. The DNA of the CDR3 is TGCGCCAGCAGCTTGCGGGAGGGGACTGAAGTTTTCTTT. Protein: CASSLREGTEVFF.